These 16 T cell receptor beta chains were all obtained from the same sample, sequenced in a study of cytomegalovirus exposure and HLA in healthy donors. Both 60 Vbeta primers and 13 Jbeta primers went into the PCR. The method was immunoSEQ multiplex PCR; TCRdb's version includes in-frame clones alone and lacks a portion of them. The repertoire holds around 130,000 clones, with 74% as singletons. Sequences were obtained from PBMCs. The receptors come from a woman aged 50 to 60 in good health and CMV-seropositive.

Here the CDR3 reads CASSEEGNTEAFF. As DNA, the CDR3 is TGTGCCAGCAGTGAGGAGGGGAACACTGAAGCTTTCTTT. The chain joins TRBV2 to TRBJ1-1; D gene ambiguous. This CDR3 has 13 residues. The germline V gene encodes CDR1 SNHLY and CDR2 FYNNEI. Trimming cost V 3 bases and J 1 base, with 6 bases left between them.

The chain uses TRBV5-1 and TRBJ1-4; D not certain. V was shortened by 4 bases and J by 4 bases, with 14 bases between the two germline ends. Germline CDR1 and CDR2: SGHRS and YFSETQ. The CDR3 extends over 15 amino acids. The CDR3 sequence: CASSLFGYLNEKLFF. In nucleotides, the CDR3 is TGCGCCAGCAGCCTCTTCGGGTATCTTAATGAAAAACTGTTTTTT.

The J gene is TRBJ2-2, the V gene TRBV18, with TRBD1 identical over 7 bases. CDR3 length: 16 residues. Germline V gives CDR1 KGHSH, CDR2 LQKENI. V lost 6 bases to trimming and J lost 6 bases; unmatched junction nucleotides: 13. The DNA of the CDR3 is TGTGCCAGCTCGCCCGAGACAGGGTGGGTCGCCGGGGAGCTGTTTTTT. Translation: CASSPETGWVAGELFF.

This chain joins TRBV5-6 and TRBJ2-7; 11 nucleotides agree with TRBD2. Germline values: CDR1 SGHDT, CDR2 YYEEEE. The CDR3 sequence is 14 residues long. V lost 4 bases, J lost 7 bases, and 7 bases stayed unmatched. DNA for the CDR3: TGTGCCAGCAGCGCTAGCGGGGGGTCGAGGGAGCAGTACTTC. It yields the protein CASSASGGSREQYF.

This clone was detected only once. The gene calls are TRBV6-5 and TRBJ2-2; D may be TRBD2 (5 bases). Germline CDR1 is MNHEY and CDR2 is SVGAGI. This CDR3 contains 14 residues. Between the trimmed V and J ends, which lost 6 bases and 1 base, there was a span of 9 bases. The CDR3 coding sequence is TGTGCCAGCAGCCAGGACTGGAACACCGGGGAGCTGTTTTTT. It specifies CASSQDWNTGELFF.

This chain links TRBV15 with TRBJ1-1; 9 bases agree with TRBD1. Germline lookup yields CDR1 LNHNV and CDR2 YYDKDF (reference sequence). Trimming at V came to 8 bases and at J to 1 base, leaving 5 bases not matched to a gene. The CDR3 spans 14 residues. The CDR3 region has the DNA TGTGCCACCGACAGGGGGAAAAGGAACACTGAAGCTTTCTTT. It specifies CATDRGKRNTEAFF. Based on the CDR3 plus reference TRBV15 and TRBJ1-1, the full variable domain is DAMVIQNPRYQVTQFGKPVTLSCSQTLNHNVMYWYQQKSSQAPKLLFHYYDKDFNNEADTPDNFQSRRPNTSFCFLDIRSPGLGDTAMYLCATDRGKRNTEAFFGQGTRLTVV.

This chain connects TRBV5-1 to TRBJ2-5; D is unresolved. CDR3 length: 12 amino acids. The germline CDR1 and CDR2 sequences are SGHRS and YFSETQ. The V gene lost 4 bases and the J gene lost 2 bases, with 6 bases spanning the gap. CDR3 residues: CASSPTQETQYF. The CDR3 DNA reads as TGCGCCAGCAGCCCGACACAAGAGACCCAGTACTTC.

The sample holds a few counts of this clone. The chain has TRBV6-1 and TRBJ2-4; 8 nucleotides agree with TRBD1. The CDR3 totals 15 residues. Germline trimming cut 2 bases from V and 7 bases from J; bases unmatched to any gene: 7. Germline CDR1 and CDR2: MNHNS and SASEGT. The CDR3 loop reads CASSEFRTGSNIQYF. DNA for the CDR3: TGTGCCAGCAGTGAATTTAGGACAGGGTCGAACATTCAGTACTTC.

The chain links TRBV9 to TRBJ2-5, with D unresolved. The last part of the DNA fits TRBJ2-7 better; the J call may be wrong. Germline values: CDR1 SGDLS, CDR2 YYNGEE. The length of the CDR3 is 13 residues. CDR3 bases: TGTGCCAGCAGCGTAGGGGTGGGCTCCGAGCAGTACTTC. Translation gives CASSVGVGSEQYF.

This rearrangement joins TRBV2 to TRBJ1-2; TRBD1 aligns across 8 bases. The CDR3 length is 15 residues. The germline gives CDR1 SNHLY, CDR2 FYNNEI. The trim removed 5 bases at V and 8 bases at J, leaving 13 bases unmatched. CDR3 sequence reads: CASSPGTGGKGGYTF. CDR3 coding DNA: TGTGCCAGCAGTCCCGGGACAGGAGGAAAGGGAGGCTACACCTTC.

In nucleotides, the CDR3 is TGCGCCAGCAGCAAGGGACGGGAGGACATTCAGTACTTC. Translating it yields CASSKGREDIQYF. V usage is TRBV4-1 and J usage is TRBJ2-4; 7 nucleotides line up with TRBD2. From germline, CDR1 is MGHRA and CDR2 YSYEKL. The length of the CDR3 is 13 residues. With V trimmed by 5 bases and J by 8 bases, 6 bases remained unmatched.

The genes are TRBV18 and TRBJ1-5; no definite D call. The CDR3 spans 15 residues. V was pared by 2 bases and J by 1 base, with 9 bases between. Germline V gene sequence: CDR1 KGHSH, CDR2 LQKENI. The CDR3 DNA is TGTGCCAGCTCACCATCTGGGCAGAGCAATCAGCCCCAGCATTTT. Protein sequence: CASSPSGQSNQPQHF.

The chain is built from TRBV19 and TRBJ1-2, with no clear D. V was pared by 10 bases and J by 2 bases, with 14 bases between. The germline V gene encodes CDR1 LNHDA and CDR2 SQIVND (reference sequence). The CDR3 extends over 13 amino acids. The CDR3 is CATRSPTNYGYTF. CDR3 sequence (DNA): TGTGCCACCCGGAGCCCAACCAACTATGGCTACACCTTC.

The CDR3, as DNA: TGTGCCTGTAGGTTCGCAGGGAATTCACCCCTCCACTTT. Residues: CACRFAGNSPLHF. The chain employs TRBV30 and TRBJ1-6; perhaps TRBD1 as D (5 bases). The CDR3 is 13 residues long. V shed 6 bases and J shed 7 bases, with 13 bases lying between them. The germline V gene encodes CDR1 GTSNPN and CDR2 SVGIG (reference sequence).

The chain carries TRBV10-1 and TRBJ1-1; no definite D call. CDR1 WNHNN and CDR2 SYGVQD come from the germline V gene (reference sequence). Trimming left V 5 bases short and J 0 bases short, with 7 bases between. The CDR3 runs 13 residues. The DNA of the CDR3 is TGCGCCAGCAGTCCAACAGTGAACACTGAAGCTTTCTTT. This encodes CASSPTVNTEAFF.

This clone was seen once. The rearrangement joins TRBV4-3 to TRBJ1-2; D not resolved. The CDR3 loop spans 15 amino acids. With 0 bases removed from V and 5 bases from J, the gap between germline ends came to 13 bases. CDR1 and CDR2 from the germline V gene are LGHNA and YSLEER. The CDR3 region has the DNA TGCGCCAGCAGCCAAGATTCCGCAGGTTATTATGGCTACACCTTC. It specifies CASSQDSAGYYGYTF.